A selection of T cell receptor beta chains follows, all from one sample in a study of cytomegalovirus exposure and HLA in healthy donors. TCRdb keeps only in-frame clones here, not all; method: immunoSEQ multiplex PCR. The profile covers some 100,000 clones, with approximately 82% appearing a single time and more than 0.95% taken by the ten largest. The sequenced sample was PBMCs. Every receptor here comes from a woman under 30 in good health and CMV-seronegative. CDR3s leave out the opening cysteine and the closing phenylalanine or tryptophan. Each record gives: V gene, CDR3 protein.

TRBV5-1,ASSFDGNRAF
TRBV15,ATSRDVGRGEDPYEQY
TRBV29-1,SASGSGETQY
TRBV7-8,ASSSDAGLAGGSRETQY
TRBV7-3,ASSLTTSSHEQF
TRBV5-5,ASSILLTDSYEQY
TRBV7-9,SSSPHPYEQY
TRBV25-1,ASSSREAGANVLT
TRBV28,ASIPGQGATGEQY
TRBV7-9,ASSFTGANEKLF
TRBV19,ASSIREGGAYNEQF
TRBV6-8,ASSYVRPQH
TRBV7-8,ASSLAAGTAYNSPLH
TRBV28,ASSLWTGTDNSPLH
TRBV28,ASSSGTLTLFT
TRBV5-4,ASSLELAGTTDTQY
TRBV5-5,ASSLYVFTGGNQPQH
TRBV18,ASSPADETSGQETQY
TRBV6-5,ASSYGDSYEQY
TRBV10-1,ANKNRSHGGELF
TRBV5-6,ASSSPTRLGGYT
TRBV29-1,SVEGGTGTEAF